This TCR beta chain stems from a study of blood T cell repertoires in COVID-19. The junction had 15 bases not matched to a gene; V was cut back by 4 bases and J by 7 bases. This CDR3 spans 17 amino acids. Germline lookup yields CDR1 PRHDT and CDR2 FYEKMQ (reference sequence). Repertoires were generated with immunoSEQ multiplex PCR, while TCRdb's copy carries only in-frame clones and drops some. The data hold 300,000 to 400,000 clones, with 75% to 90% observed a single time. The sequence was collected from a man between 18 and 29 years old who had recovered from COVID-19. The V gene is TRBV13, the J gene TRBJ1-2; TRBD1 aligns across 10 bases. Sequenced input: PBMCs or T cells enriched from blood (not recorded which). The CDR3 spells CASSSSPGTGERFGYTF. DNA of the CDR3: TGTGCCAGCAGCTCGAGCCCCGGGACAGGGGAGCGTTTTGGCTACACCTTC.